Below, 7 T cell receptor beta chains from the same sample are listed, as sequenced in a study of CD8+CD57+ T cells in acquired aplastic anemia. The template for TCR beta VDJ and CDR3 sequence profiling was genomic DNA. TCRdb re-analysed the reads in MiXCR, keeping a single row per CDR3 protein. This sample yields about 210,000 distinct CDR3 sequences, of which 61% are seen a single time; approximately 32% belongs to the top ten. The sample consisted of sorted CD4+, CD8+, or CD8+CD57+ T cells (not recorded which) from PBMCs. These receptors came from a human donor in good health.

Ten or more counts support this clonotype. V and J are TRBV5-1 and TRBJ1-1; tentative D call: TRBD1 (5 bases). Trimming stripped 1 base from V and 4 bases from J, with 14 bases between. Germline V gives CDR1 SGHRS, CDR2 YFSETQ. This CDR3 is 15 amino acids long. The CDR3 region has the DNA TGCGCCAGCAGCTTGCCCCAGGGTTCGGGCACTGAAGCTTTCTTT. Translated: CASSLPQGSGTEAFF.

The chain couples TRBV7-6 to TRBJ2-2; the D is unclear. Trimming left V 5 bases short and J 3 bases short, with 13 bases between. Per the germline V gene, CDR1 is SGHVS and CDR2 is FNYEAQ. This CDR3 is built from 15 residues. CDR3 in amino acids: CASSLEPEDTGELFF. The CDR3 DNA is TGTGCCAGCAGCCTCGAGCCCGAGGACACCGGGGAGCTGTTTTTT. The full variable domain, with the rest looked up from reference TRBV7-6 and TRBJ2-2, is GAGVSQSPRYKVTKRGQDVALRCDPISGHVSLYWYRQALGQGPEFLTYFNYEAQQDKSGLPNDRFSAERPEGSISTLTIQRTEQRDSAMYRCASSLEPEDTGELFFGEGSRLTVL.

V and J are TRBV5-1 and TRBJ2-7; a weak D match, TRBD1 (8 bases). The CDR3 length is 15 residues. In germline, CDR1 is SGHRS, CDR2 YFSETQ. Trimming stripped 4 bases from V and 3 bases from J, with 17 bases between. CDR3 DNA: TGCGCCAGCAGCGGGGGGGACAGGAAGTTCTACGAGCAGTACTTC. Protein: CASSGGDRKFYEQYF.

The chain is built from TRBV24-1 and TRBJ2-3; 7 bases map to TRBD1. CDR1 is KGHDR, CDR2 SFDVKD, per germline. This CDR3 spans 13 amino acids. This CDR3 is CAHRQGRADTQYF. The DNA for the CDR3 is TGTGCTCACCGACAGGGTAGGGCAGATACGCAGTATTTT.

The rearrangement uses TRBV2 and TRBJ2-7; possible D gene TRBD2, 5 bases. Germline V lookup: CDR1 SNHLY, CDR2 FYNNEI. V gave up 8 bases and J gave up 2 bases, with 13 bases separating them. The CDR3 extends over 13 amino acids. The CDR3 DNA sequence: TGTGCCAGCCATTTAGCGCTAACCTACGAGCAGTACTTC. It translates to CASHLALTYEQYF.

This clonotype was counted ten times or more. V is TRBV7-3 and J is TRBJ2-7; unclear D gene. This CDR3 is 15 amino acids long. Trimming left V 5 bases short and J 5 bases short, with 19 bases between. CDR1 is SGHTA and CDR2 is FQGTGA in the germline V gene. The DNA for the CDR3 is TGTGCCAGCAGCCCCGCCGCAGCCCCCGTTCACGAGCAGTACTTC. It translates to CASSPAAAPVHEQYF.

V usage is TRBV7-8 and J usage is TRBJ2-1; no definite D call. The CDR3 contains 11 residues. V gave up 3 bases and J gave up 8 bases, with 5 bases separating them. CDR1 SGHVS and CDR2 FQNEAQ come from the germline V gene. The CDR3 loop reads CASSFGDEQFF. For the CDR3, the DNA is TGTGCCAGCAGCTTCGGAGATGAGCAGTTCTTC.